One sample yielded the 24 T cell receptor beta chains listed below, sequenced in a study of T cell responses to AZD1222 COVID-19 vaccine. Sequencing was performed with immunoSEQ multiplex PCR; in TCRdb, only in-frame clones are kept and a portion is missing. The sample has around 120,000 clones, less than 90% seen once; the top ten hold around 7.5%. The input for sequencing was peripheral blood, taken on day 0 of AZD1222 vaccination. The receptors come from an adult in good health.

The chain has TRBV27 and TRBJ2-7, with D maybe TRBD1 (5 bases). The germline CDR1 and CDR2 sequences are MNHEY and SMNVEV (reference sequence). This CDR3 contains 14 residues. The germline V and J ends were trimmed by 2 bases and 2 bases, with 10 bases remaining between them. The CDR3 DNA sequence: TGTGCCAGCAGTTTAGACAGTGCCGCCTACGAGCAGTACTTC. This encodes CASSLDSAAYEQYF.

This clone has just one count. This CDR3 reads CASIDLGSGWNEQFF. CDR3 DNA sequence: TGTGCCAGCATCGACCTCGGGTCCGGATGGAATGAGCAGTTCTTC. V is TRBV6-5 and J is TRBJ2-1, with D unclear. The V gene lost 7 bases and the J gene lost 7 bases, with 20 bases spanning the gap. CDR1 is MNHEY, CDR2 SVGAGI, per germline. The CDR3 length is 15 residues.

The chain is built from TRBV29-1 and TRBJ1-2; 9 bases map to TRBD1. After removal of 4 bases from V and 2 bases from J, the junction contained 20 bases not matched to a gene. The CDR3 runs 19 residues. The germline V gene encodes CDR1 SQVTM and CDR2 ANQGSEA. Here the CDR3 reads CSVGLFNMDGDRANYGYTF. The CDR3 region has the DNA TGCAGCGTTGGGTTGTTCAATATGGACGGGGACAGGGCAAACTATGGCTACACCTTC.

This chain links TRBV5-6 with TRBJ2-7; D assignment may be TRBD1 or TRBD2 (5 bases each). The V end was cut by 4 bases, the J end by 11 bases, with 16 bases between. Per germline, CDR1 SGHDT and CDR2 YYEEEE. The CDR3 totals 12 residues. As DNA, the CDR3 is TGTGCCAGCAGCCTGGGGACGGCTAAGGAGTACTTC. Translation gives CASSLGTAKEYF.

The genes are TRBV18 and TRBJ2-3; TRBD1 agrees at 8 bases. J lost 3 bases, V lost 3 bases, and 8 bases had no gene match. The germline V gene has CDR1 KGHSH and CDR2 LQKENI. The CDR3 length is 16 residues. The CDR3 here is CASSPRPRQGTDTQYF. Here the CDR3 DNA reads TGTGCCAGCTCACCCCGCCCGAGACAGGGGACAGATACGCAGTATTTT. The complete variable domain, with remaining parts taken from reference TRBV18 and TRBJ2-3, reads NAGVMQNPRHLVRRRGQEARLRCSPMKGHSHVYWYRQLPEEGLKFMVYLQKENIIDESGMPKERFSAEFPKEGPSILRIQQVVRGDSAAYFCASSPRPRQGTDTQYFGPGTRLTVL.

The chain combines TRBV7-6 with TRBJ2-7; 9 positions match TRBD2. Germline CDR1 and CDR2: SGHVS and FNYEAQ. Trimming cost V 1 base and J 3 bases; bases outside gene matches: 4. This CDR3 contains 15 residues. CDR3 sequence reads: CASSLEGGRVYEQYF. CDR3 DNA: TGTGCCAGCAGCTTAGAGGGCGGGAGGGTCTACGAGCAGTACTTC.

The chain recombines TRBV5-6 with TRBJ1-5; no reliable D call. CDR3 length equals 15 residues. V was cut by 0 bases and J by 1 base, with 8 bases left in between. Germline V gives CDR1 SGHDT, CDR2 YYEEEE. The CDR3 sequence: CASSLGGRSNQPQHF. CDR3 bases: TGTGCCAGCAGCTTGGGCGGGAGAAGCAATCAGCCCCAGCATTTT.

The chain uses TRBV28 and TRBJ2-1, with no clear D. The CDR3 spans 15 residues. Germline V gives CDR1 MDHEN, CDR2 SYDVKM. The V gene lost 2 bases and the J gene lost 0 bases, with 8 bases spanning the gap. The CDR3 DNA reads as TGTGCCAGCAGTTTACCCCCGAGCTCCTACAATGAGCAGTTCTTC. As protein: CASSLPPSSYNEQFF.

The CDR3 spells CASSSLGNSYNEQFF. The CDR3 bases are TGTGCCAGCAGCTCTCTAGGGAACTCCTACAATGAGCAGTTCTTC. The rearrangement links TRBV5-8 to TRBJ2-1; no clear D gene. The CDR3 runs 15 residues. Trimming took 3 bases from V and 0 from J, leaving 10 bases between them. Germline CDR1 and CDR2: SGHTS and YDEGEE.

The gene calls are TRBV19 and TRBJ2-1; 8 nucleotides agree with TRBD2. The CDR3 loop spans 14 amino acids. Looked up from germline, CDR1 is LNHDA and CDR2 is SQIVND (reference sequence). The junction had 7 bases not matched to a gene; V was cut back by 7 bases and J by 5 bases. The CDR3 DNA is TGTGCCAGTACCCCCCGGGGGGGTCACAATGAGCAGTTCTTC. It specifies CASTPRGGHNEQFF.

The chain is built from TRBV3-1 (or the pseudogene TRBV3-2) and TRBJ2-1; 13 bases align to TRBD2. The CDR3 covers 19 residues. V lost 4 bases to trimming and J lost 6 bases; unmatched junction nucleotides: 15. The V gene's germline CDR1 is LGHDT and CDR2 YNNKEL (reference sequence). Here the CDR3 reads CASSPRRASGTSGVNEQFF. CDR3 in DNA: TGTGCCAGCAGCCCACGACGAGCATCCGGGACTAGCGGGGTCAATGAGCAGTTCTTC.

This clone was detected only a few times. The rearrangement uses TRBV19 and TRBJ1-1; D ambiguous. The CDR3 runs to 11 residues. Trimming pared 10 bases from V and 7 bases from J, leaving 13 bases between. CDR1 and CDR2 from the germline V gene are LNHDA and SQIVND (reference sequence). The CDR3 DNA reads as TGTGCCACCTCTTTGCGGGGTGAAGCTTTCTTT. Encoded protein: CATSLRGEAFF. Complete variable domain (other parts from reference TRBV19 and TRBJ1-1): DGGITQSPKYLFRKEGQNVTLSCEQNLNHDAMYWYRQDPGQGLRLIYYSQIVNDFQKGDIAEGYSVSREKKESFPLTVTSAQKNPTAFYLCATSLRGEAFFGQGTRLTVV.

The CDR3 sequence is CASGLTRGREPDTQYF. CDR3 coding DNA: TGTGCTAGTGGTTTGACCCGGGGCAGGGAGCCAGATACGCAGTATTTT. The genes are TRBV12-5 and TRBJ2-3, with D perhaps being TRBD1 or TRBD2 (5 bases each). V lost 2 bases to trimming and J lost 4 bases, with 16 bases between them. Germline CDR1 LGHNT, CDR2 FRNRAP. CDR3 size: 16 residues.

The rearrangement uses TRBV9 and TRBJ2-1, with 9 bases fitting TRBD2. V was clipped by 2 bases and J by 4 bases; unmatched bases: 4. The germline CDR1 and CDR2 sequences are SGDLS and YYNGEE. There are 15 residues in the CDR3. CDR3 nucleotide sequence: TGTGCCAGCAGCGTCGAAGCGGGAGGTTACAATGAGCAGTTCTTC. It specifies CASSVEAGGYNEQFF.

This clone was recorded once. This chain uses TRBV3-1 (or the pseudogene TRBV3-2) with TRBJ1-2, with D maybe TRBD1 (6 bases). CDR3 size: 14 residues. Germline V CDR1 and CDR2: LGHDT, YNNKEL (reference sequence). Trimming left V 3 bases short and J 5 bases short, with 13 bases between. The CDR3 region has the DNA TGTGCCAGCAGCCAGATCACAGGGTTGTATGGCTACACCTTC. Translation gives CASSQITGLYGYTF.

The V and J genes are TRBV27 and TRBJ2-7; TRBD2 aligns across 12 bases. V shed 4 bases, J shed 3 bases, and the junction held 7 bases outside the gene matches. CDR3 length equals 16 residues. Germline V gene sequence: CDR1 MNHEY, CDR2 SMNVEV (reference sequence). As DNA, the CDR3 is TGTGCCAGCAGTTCAACTAGCGGGGGGTTAGTCTACGAGCAGTACTTC. This codes for CASSSTSGGLVYEQYF.

The chain has TRBV29-1 and TRBJ1-5; TRBD1 agrees at 8 bases. Germline CDR1 reads SQVTM; CDR2 reads ANQGSEA. V shed 4 bases and J 8 bases; nucleotides not matched to a gene: 4. The CDR3 contains 12 residues. CDR3 coding DNA: TGCAGCGTTGGGGCAGGGGGCGAGCCCCAGCATTTT. Translated, it gives CSVGAGGEPQHF.

This rearrangement joins TRBV5-4 to TRBJ2-5; TRBD2 agrees at 14 bases. CDR1 SGHNT and CDR2 YYREEE come from the germline V gene (reference sequence). With V trimmed by 4 bases and J by 4 bases, 9 bases remained unmatched. The CDR3 is 17 residues long. The CDR3 protein is CASSPRLAGGPVETQYF. CDR3 coding DNA: TGTGCCAGCAGCCCGAGACTAGCGGGAGGGCCGGTAGAGACCCAGTACTTC.

The chain has TRBV19 and TRBJ1-5, with D possibly matching TRBD1 (5 bases). Germline-derived CDR1 and CDR2 are LNHDA and SQIVND (reference sequence). Trimming took 1 base from V and 0 from J, leaving 10 bases between them. The CDR3 totals 16 residues. The CDR3 region is CASSIGGGISNQPQHF. CDR3 coding DNA: TGTGCCAGTAGTATAGGCGGGGGGATTAGCAATCAGCCCCAGCATTTT.

The gene calls are TRBV28 and TRBJ1-5; unclear D gene. V lost 2 bases to trimming and J lost 5 bases, with 7 bases between them. Germline V gene lookup returns CDR1 MDHEN and CDR2 SYDVKM. CDR3 length: 13 residues. The CDR3 region is CASSLRSYQPQHF. The DNA for the CDR3 is TGTGCCAGCAGTTTAAGGTCCTATCAGCCCCAGCATTTT.

The rearrangement links TRBV9 to TRBJ2-2; 9 nucleotides line up with TRBD1. Germline V gene lookup returns CDR1 SGDLS and CDR2 YYNGEE. This CDR3 has 15 residues. Unmatched junction bases numbered 4, after V lost 1 base and J lost 6 bases. The CDR3, as DNA: TGTGCCAGCAGCGTATTCGGACAGGGGCCCGGGGAGCTGTTTTTT. Its protein is CASSVFGQGPGELFF.

The chain employs TRBV9 and TRBJ1-4, with D tentatively TRBD1 (5 bases). Germline assignment: CDR1 SGDLS and CDR2 YYNGEE. This CDR3 comprises 15 residues. Trimming cost V 0 bases and J 5 bases, with 11 bases left between them. Written as DNA, the CDR3 is TGTGCCAGCAGCGTAGATACAGGCGTAAATGAAAAACTGTTTTTT. Translation: CASSVDTGVNEKLFF.

The chain is built from TRBV6-5 and TRBJ1-6, with no clear D. Per the germline V gene, CDR1 is MNHEY and CDR2 is SVGAGI. The V end was cut by 5 bases, the J end by 6 bases, with 14 bases between. The CDR3 has 15 residues. CDR3 sequence: CASSTGPNLNSPLHF. CDR3 bases: TGTGCCAGCAGTACCGGACCGAATCTTAATTCACCCCTCCACTTT.

The rearrangement links TRBV4-2 to TRBJ1-2; 9 positions match TRBD1. Germline V CDR1 and CDR2: LGHNA, YNFKEQ. The V gene end was trimmed by 0 bases and the J gene end by 4 bases; junction bases not matched to a gene: 3. This CDR3 spans 15 amino acids. The CDR3 DNA is TGTGCCAGCAGCCAAGACACAGGGGGCGCCTATGGCTACACCTTC. As protein: CASSQDTGGAYGYTF.